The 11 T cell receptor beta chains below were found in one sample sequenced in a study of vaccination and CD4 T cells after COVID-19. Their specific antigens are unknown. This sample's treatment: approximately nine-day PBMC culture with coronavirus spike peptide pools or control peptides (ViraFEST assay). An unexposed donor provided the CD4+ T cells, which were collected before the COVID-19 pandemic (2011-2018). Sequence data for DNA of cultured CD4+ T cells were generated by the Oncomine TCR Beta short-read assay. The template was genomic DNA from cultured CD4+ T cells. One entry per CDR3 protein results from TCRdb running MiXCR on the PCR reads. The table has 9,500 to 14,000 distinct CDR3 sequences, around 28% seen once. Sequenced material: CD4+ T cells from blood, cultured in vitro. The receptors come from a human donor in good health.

Here the CDR3 DNA reads TGTGCCAGCAGGAACATTCAGGGACCTACCGGTGAGACCCAGTACTTC. Translated, it gives CASRNIQGPTGETQYF. The chain links TRBV6-2 or TRBV6-3 to TRBJ2-5; D assignment may be TRBD1 or TRBD2 (5 bases each). The CDR3 consists of 16 residues. The germline CDR1 and CDR2 sequences are MNHEY and SVGEGT. V gave up 6 bases and J gave up 5 bases, with 22 bases separating them.

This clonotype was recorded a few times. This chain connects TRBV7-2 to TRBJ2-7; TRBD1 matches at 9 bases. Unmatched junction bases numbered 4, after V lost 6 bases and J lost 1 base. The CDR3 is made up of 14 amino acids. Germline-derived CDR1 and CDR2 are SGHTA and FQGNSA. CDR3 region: CASRSGTGSYEQYF. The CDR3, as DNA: TGTGCCAGCAGGTCCGGGACAGGGTCCTACGAGCAGTACTTC.

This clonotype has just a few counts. The CDR3: CASSRNGQGQETQYF. The DNA of the CDR3 is TGTGCCAGCAGCAGAAACGGACAGGGACAAGAGACCCAGTACTTC. The V call is TRBV21-1, the J call TRBJ2-5; the table calls TRBD1, which could not be checked here. TRBV21-1 is an annotated pseudogene. The CDR3 contains 15 residues.

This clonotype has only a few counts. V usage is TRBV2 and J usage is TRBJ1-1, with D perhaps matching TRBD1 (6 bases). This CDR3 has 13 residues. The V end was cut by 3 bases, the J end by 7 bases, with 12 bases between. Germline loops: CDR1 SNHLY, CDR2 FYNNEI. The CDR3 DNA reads TGTGCCAGCAGTGATCAGGGGATGGGTGAAGCTTTCTTT. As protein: CASSDQGMGEAFF.

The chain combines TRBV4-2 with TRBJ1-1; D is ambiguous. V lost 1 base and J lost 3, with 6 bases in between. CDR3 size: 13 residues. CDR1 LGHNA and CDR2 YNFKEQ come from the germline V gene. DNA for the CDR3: TGTGCCAGCAGCCAAGGACGGGACACTGAAGCTTTCTTT. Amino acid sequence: CASSQGRDTEAFF.

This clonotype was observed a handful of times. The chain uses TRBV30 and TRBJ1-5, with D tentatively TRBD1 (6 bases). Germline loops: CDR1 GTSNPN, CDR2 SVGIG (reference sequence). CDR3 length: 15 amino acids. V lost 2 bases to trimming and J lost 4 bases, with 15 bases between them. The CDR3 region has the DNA TGTGCCTGGAGTATGGGACAACGGGGGAATCAGCCCCAGCATTTT. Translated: CAWSMGQRGNQPQHF.

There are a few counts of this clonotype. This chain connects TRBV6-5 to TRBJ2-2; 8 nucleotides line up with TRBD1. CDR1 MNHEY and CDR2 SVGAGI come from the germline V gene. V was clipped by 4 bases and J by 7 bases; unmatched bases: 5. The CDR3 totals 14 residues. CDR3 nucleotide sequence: TGTGCCAGCAGTTGGACAGGGAAGAACGGGGAGCTGTTTTTT. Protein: CASSWTGKNGELFF.

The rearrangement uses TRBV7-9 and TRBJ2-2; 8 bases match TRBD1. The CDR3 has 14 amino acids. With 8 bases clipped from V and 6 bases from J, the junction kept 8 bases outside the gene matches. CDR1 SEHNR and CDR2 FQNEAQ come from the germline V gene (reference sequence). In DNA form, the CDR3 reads TGTGCCAGCCGCGGACAGGGTTTTTCCGGGGAGCTGTTTTTT. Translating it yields CASRGQGFSGELFF.

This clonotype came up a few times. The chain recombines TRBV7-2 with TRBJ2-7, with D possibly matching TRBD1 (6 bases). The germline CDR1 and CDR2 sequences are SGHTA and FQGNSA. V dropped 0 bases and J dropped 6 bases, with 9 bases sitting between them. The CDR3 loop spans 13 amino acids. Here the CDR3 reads CASSLAGRGEQYF. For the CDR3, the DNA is TGTGCCAGCAGCTTAGCGGGCAGGGGCGAGCAGTACTTC.

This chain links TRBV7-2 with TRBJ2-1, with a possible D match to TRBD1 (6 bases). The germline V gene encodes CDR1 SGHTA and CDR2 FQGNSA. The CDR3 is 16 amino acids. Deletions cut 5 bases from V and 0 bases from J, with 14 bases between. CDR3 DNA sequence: TGTGCCAGCAGCCCTAACAGGGACATCTCCTACAATGAGCAGTTCTTC. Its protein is CASSPNRDISYNEQFF.

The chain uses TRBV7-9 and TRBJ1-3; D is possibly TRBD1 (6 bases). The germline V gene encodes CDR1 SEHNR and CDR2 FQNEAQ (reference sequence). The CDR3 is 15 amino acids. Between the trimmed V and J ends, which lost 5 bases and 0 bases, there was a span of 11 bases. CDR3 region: CASSRWDNSGNTIYF. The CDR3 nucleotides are TGTGCCAGCAGCCGATGGGACAACTCTGGAAACACCATATATTTT.